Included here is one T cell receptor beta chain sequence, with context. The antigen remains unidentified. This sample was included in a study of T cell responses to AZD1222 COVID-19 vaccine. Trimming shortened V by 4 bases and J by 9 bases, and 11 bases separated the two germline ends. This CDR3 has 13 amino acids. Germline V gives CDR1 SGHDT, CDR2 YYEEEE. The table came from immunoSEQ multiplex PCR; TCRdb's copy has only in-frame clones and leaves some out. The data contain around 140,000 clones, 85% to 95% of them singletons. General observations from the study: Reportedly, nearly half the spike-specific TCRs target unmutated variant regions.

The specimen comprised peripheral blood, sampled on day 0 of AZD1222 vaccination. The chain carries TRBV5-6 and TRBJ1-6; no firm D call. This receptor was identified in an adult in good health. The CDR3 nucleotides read TGTGCCAGCAGCCTATCGACCCTTTCACCCCTCCACTTT. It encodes CASSLSTLSPLHF.